Below, 14 T cell receptor beta chains from the same sample are listed, as sequenced in a study of T cells in localized non-small cell lung cancer. Sequenced by immunoSEQ multiplex PCR; TCRdb stores in-frame clones only, minus some. This table has about 25,000 clones, roughly 90% appearing once. Sequenced material: peripheral blood, taken before any cancer treatment. The receptors derive from a female donor over 55 with stage I lung adenocarcinoma.

The chain has TRBV5-6 and TRBJ1-5, with D tentatively TRBD1 (5 bases). The CDR3 consists of 16 residues. The V gene lost 2 bases and the J gene lost 2 bases, with 14 bases spanning the gap. Germline lookup yields CDR1 SGHDT and CDR2 YYEEEE. CDR3 amino acids: CASSFRDRGRNQPQHF. Written as DNA, the CDR3 is TGTGCCAGCAGCTTCAGGGACCGCGGACGCAATCAGCCCCAGCATTTT.

The chain has TRBV9 and TRBJ2-3, with 9 bases lining up with TRBD2. The CDR3 consists of 16 residues. Germline-derived CDR1 and CDR2 are SGDLS and YYNGEE. V shed 1 base, J shed 4 bases, and the junction held 7 bases outside the gene matches. CDR3 amino acids: CASSVSPAGGPDTQYF. The CDR3 DNA follows: TGTGCCAGCAGCGTAAGTCCGGCGGGGGGGCCAGATACGCAGTATTTT.

The chain carries TRBV4-2 and TRBJ1-1, with 9 bases fitting TRBD1. Unmatched junction bases numbered 6, after V lost 1 base and J lost 3 bases. The V gene's germline CDR1 is LGHNA and CDR2 YNFKEQ. This CDR3 spans 16 amino acids. CDR3 nucleotides: TGTGCCAGCAGCCAAGTTCTCTGGACAGGGGACACTGAAGCTTTCTTT. This gives the protein CASSQVLWTGDTEAFF.

This chain's CDR3 is CATSRDRHRNTEAFF. The CDR3 DNA is TGTGCCACCAGCAGAGATAGACACAGGAACACTGAAGCTTTCTTT. This chain uses TRBV15 with TRBJ1-1; D not certain. V was pared by 0 bases and J by 1 base, with 9 bases between. Germline loops: CDR1 LNHNV, CDR2 YYDKDF (reference sequence). This CDR3 is built from 15 residues.

The chain is built from TRBV4-1 and TRBJ1-2; D is ambiguous. Germline-derived CDR1 and CDR2 are MGHRA and YSYEKL. V was shortened by 1 base and J by 8 bases, with 14 bases between the two germline ends. This CDR3 is built from 14 residues. DNA of the CDR3: TGCGCCAGCAGCCAAGGAGAGGACGGACTCGGCTACACCTTC. It translates to CASSQGEDGLGYTF.

This chain connects TRBV30 to TRBJ2-3; the D gene is possibly TRBD2 (5 bases). Germline lookup yields CDR1 GTSNPN and CDR2 SVGIG (reference sequence). V gave up 5 bases and J gave up 0 bases, with 6 bases separating them. The CDR3 extends over 12 amino acids. The CDR3 spells CAWGGSTDTQYF. In DNA, the CDR3 is TGTGCCTGGGGAGGTAGCACAGATACGCAGTATTTT. Together with reference TRBV30 and TRBJ2-3, the CDR3 gives the full variable domain: SQTIHQWPATLVQPVGSPLSLECTVEGTSNPNLYWYRQAAGRGLQLLFYSVGIGQISSEVPQNLSASRPQDRQFILSSKKLLLSDSGFYLCAWGGSTDTQYFGPGTRLTVL.

This clone was seen once. The chain joins TRBV11-2 to TRBJ2-3; 7 bases are shared with TRBD1. The V segment lost 0 bases and the J segment 4 bases; nucleotides outside the gene matches: 10. The CDR3 is 17 amino acids. Germline V gene data show CDR1 as SGHAT and CDR2 as FQNNGV. The CDR3 sequence: CASSLDSGTVHADTQYF. In DNA, the CDR3 is TGTGCCAGCAGCTTAGATTCGGGGACAGTTCACGCAGATACGCAGTATTTT.

The rearrangement uses TRBV7-6 and TRBJ2-7, with no clear D. There are 13 residues in the CDR3. Germline CDR1 SGHVS, CDR2 FNYEAQ. V lost 0 bases, J lost 2 bases, and 5 bases lay in between. CDR3 DNA: TGTGCCAGCAGCTTAGCTGCCACCTACGAGCAGTACTTC. Its translation: CASSLAATYEQYF.

The chain carries TRBV19 and TRBJ1-1; D uncertain. V was cut by 3 bases and J by 2 bases, with 7 bases left in between. CDR3 length equals 13 residues. CDR1 is LNHDA and CDR2 is SQIVND in the germline V gene (reference sequence). The CDR3 spells CASSINVNTEAFF. For the CDR3, the DNA is TGTGCCAGTAGTATTAACGTAAACACTGAAGCTTTCTTT.

The rearrangement joins TRBV5-1 to TRBJ1-4, with TRBD1 as a possible D gene (5 bases). Per germline, CDR1 SGHRS and CDR2 YFSETQ. The CDR3 has 15 amino acids. The V end was cut by 5 bases, the J end by 0 bases, with 11 bases between. As DNA, the CDR3 is TGCGCCAGCAGGGACCTGGGGGCAACTAATGAAAAACTGTTTTTT. Translated, it gives CASRDLGATNEKLFF.

This clone was counted only a few times. The chain uses TRBV29-1 and TRBJ1-1; a weak D match, TRBD1 (6 bases). The CDR3 sequence is 15 residues long. Between the trimmed V and J ends, which lost 2 bases and 4 bases, there was a span of 17 bases. Germline V gene lookup returns CDR1 SQVTM and CDR2 ANQGSEA. The CDR3 DNA reads TGCAGCGTTGAATCTCAGGGGAGAATCCGCACTGAAGCTTTCTTT. Residues: CSVESQGRIRTEAFF.

The genes are TRBV5-1 and TRBJ1-1; 7 bases align to TRBD1. Germline V gives CDR1 SGHRS, CDR2 YFSETQ. The CDR3 is made up of 14 amino acids. Trimming at V came to 4 bases and at J to 0 bases, leaving 3 bases not matched to a gene. CDR3 DNA: TGCGCCAGCAGCGAGGGGGCTGTGAACACTGAAGCTTTCTTT. Translated: CASSEGAVNTEAFF.

This CDR3 is CASRMIEWQGRLGTGELFF. The CDR3 DNA reads as TGTGCCAGCAGGATGATTGAATGGCAGGGCCGGTTGGGCACCGGGGAGCTGTTTTTT. The chain carries TRBV7-9 and TRBJ2-2; the D gene is possibly TRBD1 (5 bases). The ends were cut back, 6 bases at V and 4 bases at J, with 27 bases in the middle. The CDR3 sequence is 19 residues long. Looked up from germline, CDR1 is SEHNR and CDR2 is FQNEAQ (reference sequence).

This chain joins TRBV27 and TRBJ2-1, with 8 bases fitting TRBD1. Germline lookup yields CDR1 MNHEY and CDR2 SMNVEV (reference sequence). With V trimmed by 6 bases and J by 0 bases, 7 bases remained unmatched. The CDR3 sequence is 16 residues long. The CDR3 DNA is TGTGCCAGCAGGACCGGGACAGGAAGCTCCTACAATGAGCAGTTCTTC. This translates into CASRTGTGSSYNEQFF.